This T cell receptor (beta chain) was obtained from a study of T cell repertoires in cytomegalovirus infection. As for the study in general: Based on public TCR beta signatures, there were indications of CMV infection and of a matching HLA type.

This clonotype has ten or more counts. The antigen remains undetermined. MiXCR, run by TCRdb on the reads, gives a single entry per CDR3 protein. The data show 650,000 to 850,000 distinct CDR3 sequences, about 29% seen once. V was pared by 4 bases and J by 1 base, with 3 bases of the junction left unmatched. The CDR3 extends over 16 amino acids. Germline loops: CDR1 SGHTA, CDR2 FQGTGA. V gene TRBV7-3 combines with J gene TRBJ2-3; 12 nucleotides align to TRBD2. This receptor was obtained from a human donor in good health (CMV status not recorded). Some clones in this sample may be carry-over from other donors' samples. The sequencing here drew on cultured CD8+ T cells from PBMCs, taken from culture after CMV antigen stimulation. CDR3 region: CASSSWTSGGTDTQYF. In nucleotides, the CDR3 is TGTGCCAGCAGCTCCTGGACTAGCGGGGGCACAGATACGCAGTATTTT.